This entry concerns a single TCR beta chain. The antigen is undetermined. The record originates from a study of blood T cells in healthy people across ages. Every sample had a minimum of 6 million PBMCs isolated. General study findings and limits: As age increased, TCR beta diversity per million T cells fell in a roughly linear fashion.

PCR was performed a second time for roughly 7 to 12 cycles using a sample-barcoded 5' primer and a J-beta primer mix. Each cDNA molecule was tagged by a template-switch adaptor that had 12 random nucleotides. Each CDR3 protein gets one entry after TCRdb re-called the 5' RACE reads with MiXCR. The table includes hundreds of thousands of distinct CDR3 sequences, approximately 39% detected once. The TCR originated in a woman between 55 and 75 years old in good health. Sequencing was carried out using blood.

The CDR3 DNA is TGTGCCAGCAGTGAAGTCCATGGACTAGCGTACGAGCAGTACTTC. It codes for CASSEVHGLAYEQYF. This chain joins TRBV6-1 and TRBJ2-7, with 9 bases identical to TRBD2. The V segment lost 1 base and the J segment 4 bases; nucleotides outside the gene matches: 5. This CDR3 is 15 amino acids long. Germline loops: CDR1 MNHNS, CDR2 SASEGT.